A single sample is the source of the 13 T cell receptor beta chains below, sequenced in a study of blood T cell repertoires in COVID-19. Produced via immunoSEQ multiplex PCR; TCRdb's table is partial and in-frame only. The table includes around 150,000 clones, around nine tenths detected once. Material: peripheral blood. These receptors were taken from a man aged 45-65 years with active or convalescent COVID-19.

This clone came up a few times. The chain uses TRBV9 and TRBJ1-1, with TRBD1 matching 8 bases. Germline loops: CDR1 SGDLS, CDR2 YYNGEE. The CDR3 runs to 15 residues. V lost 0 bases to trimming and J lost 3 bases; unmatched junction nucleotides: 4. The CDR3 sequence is CASSVAPGGHTEAFF. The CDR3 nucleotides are TGTGCCAGCAGCGTAGCCCCAGGGGGCCACACTGAAGCTTTCTTT.

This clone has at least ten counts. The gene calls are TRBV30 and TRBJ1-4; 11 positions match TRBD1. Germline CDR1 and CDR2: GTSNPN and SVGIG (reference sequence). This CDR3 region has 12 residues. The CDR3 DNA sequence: TGTGCATGGGACAGGGGGTATGAAAAACTGTTTTTT. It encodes CAWDRGYEKLFF. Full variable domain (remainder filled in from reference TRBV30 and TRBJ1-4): SQTIHQWPATLVQPVGSPLSLECTVEGTSNPNLYWYRQAAGRGLQLLFYSVGIGQISSEVPQNLSASRPQDRQFILSSKKLLLSDSGFYLCAWDRGYEKLFFGSGTQLSVL.

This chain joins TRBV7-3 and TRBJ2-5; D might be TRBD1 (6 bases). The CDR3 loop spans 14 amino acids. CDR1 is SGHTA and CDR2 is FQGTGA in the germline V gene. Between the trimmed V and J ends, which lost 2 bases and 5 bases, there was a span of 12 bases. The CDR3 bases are TGTGCCAGCAGCTTAGGGCAGGGGTGGGAGACCCAGTACTTC. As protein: CASSLGQGWETQYF. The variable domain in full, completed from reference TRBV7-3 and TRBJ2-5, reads GAGVSQTPSNKVTEKGKYVELRCDPISGHTALYWYRQSLGQGPEFLIYFQGTGAADDSGLPNDRFFAVRPEGSVSTLKIQRTERGDSAVYLCASSLGQGWETQYFGPGTRLLVL.

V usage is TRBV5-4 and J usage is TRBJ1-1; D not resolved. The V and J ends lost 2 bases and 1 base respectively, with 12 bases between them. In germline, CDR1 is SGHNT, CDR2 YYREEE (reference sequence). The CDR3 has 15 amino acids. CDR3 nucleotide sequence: TGTGCCAGCAGCTTCGAACTTACCAAGAACACTGAAGCTTTCTTT. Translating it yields CASSFELTKNTEAFF.

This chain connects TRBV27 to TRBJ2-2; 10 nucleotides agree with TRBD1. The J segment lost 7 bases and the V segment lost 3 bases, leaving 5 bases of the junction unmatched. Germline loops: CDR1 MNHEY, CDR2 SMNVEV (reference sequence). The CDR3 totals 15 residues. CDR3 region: CASSFQTGGNGELFF. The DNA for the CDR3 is TGTGCCAGCAGTTTCCAGACAGGGGGCAACGGGGAGCTGTTTTTT.

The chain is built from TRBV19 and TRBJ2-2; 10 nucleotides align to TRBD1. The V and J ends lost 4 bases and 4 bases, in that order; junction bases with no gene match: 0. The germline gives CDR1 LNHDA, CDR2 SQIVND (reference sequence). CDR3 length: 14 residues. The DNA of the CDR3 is TGTGCCAGTAGTAGGGACAGGGGCACCGGGGAGCTGTTTTTT. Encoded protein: CASSRDRGTGELFF.

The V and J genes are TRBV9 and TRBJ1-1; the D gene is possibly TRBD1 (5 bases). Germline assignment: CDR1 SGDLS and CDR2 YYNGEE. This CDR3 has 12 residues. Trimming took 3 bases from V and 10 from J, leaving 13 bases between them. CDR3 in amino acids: CASSGEGRVAFF. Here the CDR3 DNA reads TGTGCCAGCAGCGGCGAAGGCAGGGTAGCTTTCTTT.

CDR3 nucleotides: TGTGCCAGCAGCGCACACAGGGGGCGGGATGAAAAACTGTTTTTT. Translation gives CASSAHRGRDEKLFF. The chain has TRBV7-9 and TRBJ1-4, with 9 bases aligning to TRBD1. CDR3 length equals 15 residues. Trimming at V came to 5 bases and at J to 6 bases, leaving 7 bases not matched to a gene. The germline V gene encodes CDR1 SEHNR and CDR2 FQNEAQ (reference sequence).

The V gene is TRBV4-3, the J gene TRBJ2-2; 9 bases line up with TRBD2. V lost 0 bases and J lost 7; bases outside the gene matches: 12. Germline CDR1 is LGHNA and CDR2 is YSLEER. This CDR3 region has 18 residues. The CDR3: CASSQDLVAGAGGGELFF. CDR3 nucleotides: TGCGCCAGCAGCCAAGATCTTGTAGCGGGAGCGGGTGGCGGGGAGCTGTTTTTT.

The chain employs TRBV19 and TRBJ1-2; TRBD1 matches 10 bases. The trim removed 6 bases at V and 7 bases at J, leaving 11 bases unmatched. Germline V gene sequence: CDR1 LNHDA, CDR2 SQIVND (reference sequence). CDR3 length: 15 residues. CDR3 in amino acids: CASRRDRGMEAGYTF. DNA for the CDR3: TGTGCCAGTAGGCGGGACAGGGGTATGGAGGCTGGCTACACCTTC.

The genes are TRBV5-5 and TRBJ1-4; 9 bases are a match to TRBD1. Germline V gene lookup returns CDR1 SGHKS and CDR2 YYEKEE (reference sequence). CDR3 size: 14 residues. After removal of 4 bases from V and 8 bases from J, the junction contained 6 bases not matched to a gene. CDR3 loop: CASSEGQGNEKLFF. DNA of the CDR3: TGTGCCAGCAGCGAGGGACAGGGAAACGAAAAACTGTTTTTT.

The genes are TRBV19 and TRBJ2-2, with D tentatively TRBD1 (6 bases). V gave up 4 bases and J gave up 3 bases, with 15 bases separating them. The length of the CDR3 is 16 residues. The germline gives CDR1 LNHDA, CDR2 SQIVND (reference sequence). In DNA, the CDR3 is TGTGCCAGTAGTAATAAAAGGGGGAGCGACACCGGGGAGCTGTTTTTT. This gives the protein CASSNKRGSDTGELFF.

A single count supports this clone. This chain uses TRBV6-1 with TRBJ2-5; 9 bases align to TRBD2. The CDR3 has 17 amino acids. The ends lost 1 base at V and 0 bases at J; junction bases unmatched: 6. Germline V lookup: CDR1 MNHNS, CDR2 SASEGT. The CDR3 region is CASSEGLLAGYQETQYF. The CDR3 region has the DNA TGTGCCAGCAGTGAAGGCCTTCTAGCGGGGTACCAAGAGACCCAGTACTTC.